This T cell receptor beta chain emerged from a study of PD-1 blockade in classical Hodgkin lymphoma. The study's findings and limits: Patients newly diagnosed and complete responders had comparable baseline diversity. Newly diagnosed patients were said to have less baseline TCR diversity than healthy donors did. It was CD4+ TCR diversity, not CD8+, that rose significantly by C4D1.

As to this clone: Its specificity is unknown.

The V gene's germline CDR1 is MGHRA and CDR2 YSYEKL. Deletions cut 2 bases from V and 0 bases from J, with 13 bases between. This CDR3 has 16 amino acids. Produced via immunoSEQ multiplex PCR; TCRdb's table is partial and in-frame only. The repertoire holds about 20,000 clones, with roughly 65% as singletons. Time point of the sample: cycle 4 day 1 (C4D1), after five to seven weeks of nivolumab. Every single patient, without exception, relapsed after autologous stem cell transplantation, and brentuximab vedotin exposure varied. The receptor comes from a human donor with classical Hodgkin lymphoma. This chain uses TRBV4-1 with TRBJ1-2; maybe TRBD1 (5 bases). Sample: peripheral blood mononuclear cells (PBMCs), taken before the fourth cycle of nivolumab. This CDR3 reads CASSQLPGGANYGYTF. CDR3 sequence (DNA): TGCGCCAGCAGCCAACTTCCGGGGGGAGCTAACTATGGCTACACCTTC.